This paragraph reports one T cell receptor beta chain. Its matching antigen is unknown. The data derive from a study of cytomegalovirus exposure and HLA in healthy donors. Notes on the study in general: V- and J-gene trimming of TCR beta was linked (in a later analysis) to a missense DCLRE1C variant. At a 0.05 false discovery rate, a later analysis found around 17,000 TCR beta sequences to be associated with HLA alleles. The investigators catalogued some 150 TCR beta chains as cytomegalovirus-associated.

PCR used 60 Vbeta primers and 13 Jbeta primers. Some clones are missing from TCRdb's copy, which holds only in-frame ones; the method was immunoSEQ multiplex PCR. The sample table sets out about 54,000 clones. Germline CDR1 SGHTA, CDR2 FQGNSA. V lost 2 bases, J lost 1 base, and 1 base stayed unmatched. This CDR3 spans 14 amino acids. The donors were healthy bone marrow donors. V and J are TRBV7-2 and TRBJ1-1, with 7 nucleotides matching TRBD1. This clonotype was sampled from a woman between 40 and 50 years old in good health and CMV-seronegative. The sequencing input was PBMCs. The CDR3 sequence is CASSLQGENTEAFF. CDR3 DNA sequence: TGTGCCAGCAGCTTACAGGGGGAGAACACTGAAGCTTTCTTT.